A single sample gave rise to the 25 T cell receptor beta chains below, sequenced in a study of response to subunit inactivated influenza vaccine. TCRdb called the RT-PCR reads again in MiXCR, with one record for every CDR3 protein. The sample has 450,000 to 600,000 distinct CDR3 sequences, about 15% seen once; the top ten hold about 3%. Sample: CD4+ T cells sorted from PBMCs, taken roughly 24 months after vaccination. The receptor source for this set is a man aged 45-69 years who received an inactivated influenza vaccine.

This clonotype was picked up a small number of times. CDR3 protein: CAWSGTGVEQYF. In nucleotides, the CDR3 is TGTGCCTGGAGTGGGACAGGGGTAGAGCAGTACTTC. The gene calls are TRBV30 and TRBJ2-7; 9 positions agree with TRBD1. The V gene end was trimmed by 1 base and the J gene end by 7 bases; junction bases not matched to a gene: 2. The CDR3 is 12 amino acids. Germline CDR1 is GTSNPN and CDR2 is SVGIG (reference sequence).

This clonotype was seen a few times. The rearrangement uses TRBV18 and TRBJ1-4, with no clear D. Trimming cost V 5 bases and J 8 bases, with 9 bases left between them. CDR1 and CDR2 from the germline V gene are KGHSH and LQKENI. The CDR3 runs to 12 residues. CDR3 amino acids: CASSSLTEKLFF. The CDR3 DNA reads as TGTGCCAGCTCATCTCTAACGGAAAAACTGTTTTTT.

This clonotype was seen more than once but under ten times. The rearrangement joins TRBV5-1 to TRBJ1-1, with 8 bases fitting TRBD1. CDR3 length equals 14 residues. Trimming cost V 1 base and J 11 bases; bases outside gene matches: 10. Germline CDR1 SGHRS, CDR2 YFSETQ. CDR3 in amino acids: CASSLMPDRVPAFF. CDR3 DNA: TGCGCCAGCAGCTTGATGCCGGACAGGGTACCGGCTTTCTTT.

This clonotype was picked up a small number of times. The chain carries TRBV5-6 and TRBJ2-1; 13 bases align to TRBD2. Per the germline V gene, CDR1 is SGHDT and CDR2 is YYEEEE. The CDR3 sequence is 16 residues long. J lost 8 bases, V lost 3 bases, and 8 bases had no gene match. For the CDR3, the DNA is TGTGCCAGCAGCTACTGGACTAGCGGGAGTAGGTATGAGCAGTTCTTC. Translated, it gives CASSYWTSGSRYEQFF.

The chain joins TRBV28 to TRBJ1-2; TRBD1 might be the D (6 bases). The CDR3 is 12 amino acids. V lost 6 bases and J 5 bases, leaving 10 bases between the germline ends. Germline V gene data show CDR1 as MDHEN and CDR2 as SYDVKM. Here the CDR3 reads CASRVGGYGYTF. The CDR3, as DNA: TGTGCCAGCAGAGTAGGGGGTTATGGCTACACCTTC.

This chain joins TRBV12-3 or TRBV12-4 and TRBJ1-6; 7 bases fit TRBD1. The ends lost 4 bases at V and 6 bases at J; junction bases unmatched: 6. The CDR3 runs 15 residues. CDR3 DNA: TGTGCCAGCAGTTCCGTAACAGGGGTTAATTCACCCCTCCACTTT. This translates into CASSSVTGVNSPLHF.

The gene calls are TRBV9 and TRBJ2-2; D may be TRBD2 (5 bases). Trimming cost V 1 base and J 3 bases, with 10 bases left between them. Germline V gene sequence: CDR1 SGDLS, CDR2 YYNGEE. The CDR3 is 15 amino acids. The CDR3 loop is CASSVQPGDTGELFF. In nucleotides, the CDR3 is TGTGCCAGCAGCGTACAGCCCGGGGACACCGGGGAGCTGTTTTTT.

In this sample, this clonotype turned up many times. Here the CDR3 reads CASSRGANSGNTIYF. CDR3 coding DNA: TGTGCCAGCAGCCGGGGGGCTAACTCTGGAAACACCATATATTTT. The V gene is TRBV5-6, the J gene TRBJ1-3; D possibly corresponds to TRBD1 (6 bases). Trimming took off 4 bases at V and 0 bases at J, with 11 bases between the two ends. The CDR3 is 15 residues long. From germline, CDR1 is SGHDT and CDR2 YYEEEE. The whole variable domain, filled in from reference TRBV5-6 and TRBJ1-3, reads DAGVTQSPTHLIKTRGQQVTLRCSPKSGHDTVSWYQQALGQGPQFIFQYYEEEERQRGNFPDRFSGHQFPNYSSELNVNALLLGDSALYLCASSRGANSGNTIYFGEGSWLTVV.

V gene TRBV20-1 combines with J gene TRBJ2-1, with D possibly TRBD1 on 5 matching bases. Germline V CDR1 and CDR2: DFQATT, SNEGSKA (reference sequence). The CDR3 has 13 amino acids. Trimming left V 3 bases short and J 5 bases short, with 11 bases between. Written as DNA, the CDR3 is TGCAGTGCTAGCCTAGGGGTGAACAATGAGCAGTTCTTC. Protein: CSASLGVNNEQFF.

The rearrangement links TRBV6-1 to TRBJ2-7, with TRBD1 as a possible D gene (7 bases). The CDR3 consists of 14 residues. V lost 6 bases and J lost 5, with 17 bases in between. The germline CDR1 and CDR2 sequences are MNHNS and SASEGT. The CDR3 nucleotides read TGTGCCAGCAGAGCTCAGGGGGGTAGAAACGAGCAGTACTTC. Translated, it gives CASRAQGGRNEQYF.

The chain is built from TRBV10-3 and TRBJ1-5, with no clear D. CDR1 and CDR2 from the germline V gene are ENHRY and SYGVKD. The CDR3 loop spans 16 amino acids. Trimming took 3 bases from V and 2 from J, leaving 14 bases between them. CDR3 DNA sequence: TGTGCCATCAGTGACAGTTGGGCTGAGGGCAATCAGCCCCAGCATTTT. It is translated as CAISDSWAEGNQPQHF.

This clonotype was seen only a few times. The V gene is TRBV11-2, the J gene TRBJ2-3; the D call may be TRBD1 or TRBD2 (5 bases each). This CDR3 has 16 residues. V lost 4 bases, J lost 2 bases, and 16 bases lay in between. Per the germline V gene, CDR1 is SGHAT and CDR2 is FQNNGV. In DNA, the CDR3 is TGTGCCAGCAGCTCAGGGACCTTAGGGGCCACAGATACGCAGTATTTT. Encoded protein: CASSSGTLGATDTQYF.

This clonotype showed up just a few times. The chain links TRBV2 to TRBJ2-4; D is unresolved. The CDR3 totals 14 residues. From germline, CDR1 is SNHLY and CDR2 FYNNEI. Trimming left V 4 bases short and J 0 bases short, with 7 bases between. This chain's CDR3 is CASSVSGAKNIQYF. Written as DNA, the CDR3 is TGTGCCAGCAGTGTCTCAGGAGCCAAAAACATTCAGTACTTC.

The CDR3 is CASSLARGQGGYGYTF. DNA of the CDR3: TGTGCCAGCAGCTTAGCGCGAGGACAGGGAGGGTATGGCTACACCTTC. V and J are TRBV7-9 and TRBJ1-2, with TRBD1 matching over 8 bases. The CDR3 runs to 16 residues. Germline loops: CDR1 SEHNR, CDR2 FQNEAQ (reference sequence). Trimming removed 0 bases from V and 5 bases from J; junction bases left unmatched: 8.

The rearrangement uses TRBV12-3 or TRBV12-4 and TRBJ2-7; D is undetermined. Trimming took 2 bases from V and 2 from J, leaving 10 bases between them. This CDR3 contains 14 residues. DNA for the CDR3: TGTGCCAGCAGTTTATCCCGTGCTGCCTACGAGCAGTACTTC. Amino acids: CASSLSRAAYEQYF.

This clonotype was seen repeatedly, ten times or more. V gene TRBV5-4 combines with J gene TRBJ2-7; 13 nucleotides line up with TRBD2. CDR3 length equals 15 residues. Unmatched junction bases numbered 3, after V lost 4 bases and J lost 2 bases. CDR1 is SGHNT, CDR2 YYREEE, per germline (reference sequence). CDR3 sequence (DNA): TGTGCCAGCAGCCTCACTAGCGGGAGGGCCTACGAGCAGTACTTC. This translates into CASSLTSGRAYEQYF. Filled out from reference TRBV5-4 and TRBJ2-7, the complete variable domain reads ETGVTQSPTHLIKTRGQQVTLRCSSQSGHNTVSWYQQALGQGPQFIFQYYREEENGRGNFPPRFSGLQFPNYSSELNVNALELDDSALYLCASSLTSGRAYEQYFGPGTRLTVT.

This clonotype was seen a handful of times. This chain connects TRBV4-2 to TRBJ1-2; tentatively, D is TRBD1 (5 bases). The germline gives CDR1 LGHNA, CDR2 YNFKEQ. This CDR3 contains 15 residues. The germline V and J ends were trimmed by 0 bases and 7 bases, with 15 bases remaining between them. CDR3 region: CASSQDPGQGSGYTF. CDR3 sequence (DNA): TGTGCCAGCAGCCAAGATCCAGGGCAGGGTAGTGGCTACACCTTC.

Comments on this clonotype: A read error may account for a junction end that differs from germline. The J gene is TRBJ2-2, the V gene TRBV18; TRBD1 might be the D (6 bases). CDR1 and CDR2 from the germline V gene are KGHSH and LQKENI. The CDR3 length is 18 residues. The CDR3 is CASSPLLIGQRNTGELFF. CDR3 nucleotide sequence: TGTGCCAGCTCTCCACTCTTGATCGGACAGAGAAACACCGGGGAGCTGTTTTTT. Drawing the rest from reference TRBV18 and TRBJ2-2, the complete variable domain is NAGVMQNPRHLVRRRGQEARLRCSPMKGHSHVYWYRQLPEEGLKFMVYLQKENIIDESGMPKERFSAEFPKEGPSILRIQQVVRGDSAAYFCASSPLLIGQRNTGELFFGEGSRLTVL.

The sample holds many counts of this clonotype. The J gene is TRBJ2-2, the V gene TRBV7-9; D unclear. The CDR3 extends over 11 amino acids. V gave up 3 bases and J gave up 6 bases, with 2 bases separating them. Germline V gene lookup returns CDR1 SEHNR and CDR2 FQNEAQ (reference sequence). The CDR3 DNA reads TGTGCCAGCAGCTTCCCCGGGGAGCTGTTTTTT. This codes for CASSFPGELFF.

This clonotype was seen a handful of times. This sequence joins TRBV4-2 and TRBJ2-3; D is ambiguous. Germline V gene lookup returns CDR1 LGHNA and CDR2 YNFKEQ. Deletions cut 0 bases from V and 2 bases from J, with 9 bases between. CDR3 length: 15 residues. Here the CDR3 DNA reads TGTGCCAGCAGCCAAGACGACATACTCACAGATACGCAGTATTTT. Protein product: CASSQDDILTDTQYF.

This clonotype was observed a few times. The CDR3 region is CASRPSPRGTDTQYF. DNA of the CDR3: TGCGCCAGCAGACCCTCCCCACGGGGGACAGATACGCAGTATTTT. The chain has TRBV5-1 and TRBJ2-3; the D gene is possibly TRBD2 (6 bases). Per germline, CDR1 SGHRS and CDR2 YFSETQ. Trimming cost V 5 bases and J 3 bases, with 16 bases left between them. The CDR3 spans 15 residues.

The rearrangement uses TRBV5-5 and TRBJ2-1; D perhaps matches TRBD1 (5 bases). The CDR3 extends over 16 amino acids. V was pared by 4 bases and J by 7 bases, with 21 bases between. The germline gives CDR1 SGHKS, CDR2 YYEKEE (reference sequence). In DNA, the CDR3 is TGTGCCAGCAGCCCGCGGACACAAACCAAAGGGAATGAGCAGTTCTTC. The encoded protein is CASSPRTQTKGNEQFF.

This clonotype showed up just a few times. The chain carries TRBV29-1 and TRBJ2-7, with 7 bases lining up with TRBD1. Germline CDR1 and CDR2: SQVTM and ANQGSEA. The CDR3 is 12 residues long. The J segment lost 2 bases and the V segment lost 5 bases, leaving 3 bases of the junction unmatched. The DNA for the CDR3 is TGCAGCGTTCGGGACAGAACCTACGAGCAGTACTTC. As protein: CSVRDRTYEQYF.

This sequence joins TRBV10-3 and TRBJ2-4; possibly TRBD2 for D (6 bases). V was cut by 3 bases and J by 0 bases, with 12 bases left in between. Germline CDR1 is ENHRY and CDR2 is SYGVKD. CDR3 size: 16 residues. Here the CDR3 reads CAISDRDSEAKNIQYF. In nucleotides, the CDR3 is TGTGCCATCAGTGACCGGGACTCCGAAGCCAAAAACATTCAGTACTTC.

The CDR3 nucleotides are TGCAGTGCTAACGACGTATCTAAATTAGATACGCAGTATTTT. Translation: CSANDVSKLDTQYF. The rearrangement joins TRBV20-1 to TRBJ2-3; D remains unclear. The length of the CDR3 is 14 residues. The germline gives CDR1 DFQATT, CDR2 SNEGSKA (reference sequence). Trimming took 4 bases from V and 5 from J, leaving 16 bases between them.